This TCR beta chain was documented in a study of shared clonotypes between healthy human individuals. CDR1 SGHRS and CDR2 YFSETQ come from the germline V gene. The CDR3 consists of 14 residues. V lost 5 bases, J lost 1 base, and 12 bases lay in between. Donors, healthy HIV-negative adults, lacked recent acute infections or vaccinations. Assay used: immunoSEQ multiplex PCR; TCRdb lists only in-frame clones, some missing. The table shows about 2.4 million clones, with 90% to 95% occurring only once. This receptor was obtained from a man aged 18 to 30 in good health. Some clones in this sample may be carry-over from other donors' samples. V and J are TRBV5-1 and TRBJ2-5; D possibly corresponds to TRBD1 (6 bases). Material for sequencing was naive CD4+ T cells from PBMCs. Subset given: CD45RA+ positively selected. As DNA, the CDR3 is TGCGCCAGCAGAAACAGGGTGCGCCAAGAGACCCAGTACTTC. Its translation is CASRNRVRQETQYF.